This T cell receptor (beta chain) comes out of a study of blood T cell repertoires in COVID-19. Here immunoSEQ multiplex PCR was the method, and the copy in TCRdb shows in-frame clones only, minus some. The table shows about 40,000 clones, with roughly four fifths occurring only once. V dropped 4 bases and J dropped 3 bases, with 16 bases sitting between them. Germline V gives CDR1 MNHEY, CDR2 SVGAGI. The CDR3 totals 15 residues. J is TRBJ2-7 and V is TRBV6-5, with a weak D call TRBD1 (6 bases). Material: peripheral blood. This TCR was recovered from a woman in her fifties or sixties with acute or convalescent COVID-19. CDR3 nucleotides: TGTGCCAGCAGTTTACAGGGTCTCCCCTACTACGAGCAGTACTTC. It encodes CASSLQGLPYYEQYF.